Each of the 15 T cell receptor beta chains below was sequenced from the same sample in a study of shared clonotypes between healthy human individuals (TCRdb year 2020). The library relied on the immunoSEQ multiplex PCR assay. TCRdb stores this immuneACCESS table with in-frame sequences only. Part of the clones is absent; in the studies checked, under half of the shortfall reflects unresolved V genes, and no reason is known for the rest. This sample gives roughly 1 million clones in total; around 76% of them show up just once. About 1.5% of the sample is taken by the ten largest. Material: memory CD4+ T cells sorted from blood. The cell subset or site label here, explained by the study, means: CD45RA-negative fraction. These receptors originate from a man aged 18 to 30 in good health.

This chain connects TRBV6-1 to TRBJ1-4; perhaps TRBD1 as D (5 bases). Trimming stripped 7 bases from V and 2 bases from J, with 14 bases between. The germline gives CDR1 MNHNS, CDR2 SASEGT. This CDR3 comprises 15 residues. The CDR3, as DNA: TGTGCCAGCATGGTGGGACCTAGCACTAATGAAAAACTGTTTTTT. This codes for CASMVGPSTNEKLFF.

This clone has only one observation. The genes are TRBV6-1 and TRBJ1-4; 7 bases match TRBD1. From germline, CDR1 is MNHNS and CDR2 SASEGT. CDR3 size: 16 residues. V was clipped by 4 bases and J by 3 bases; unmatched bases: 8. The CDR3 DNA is TGTGCCAGCAGTGGGACAAACAGGGGAGCTAATGAAAAACTGTTTTTT. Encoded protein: CASSGTNRGANEKLFF.

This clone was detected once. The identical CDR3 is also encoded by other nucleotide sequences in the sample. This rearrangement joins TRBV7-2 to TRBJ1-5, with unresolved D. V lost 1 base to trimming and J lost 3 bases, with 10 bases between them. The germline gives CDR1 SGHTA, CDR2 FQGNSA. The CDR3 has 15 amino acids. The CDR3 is CASSLGRGANQPQHF. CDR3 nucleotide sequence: TGTGCCAGCAGCTTAGGGCGGGGAGCCAATCAGCCCCAGCATTTT.

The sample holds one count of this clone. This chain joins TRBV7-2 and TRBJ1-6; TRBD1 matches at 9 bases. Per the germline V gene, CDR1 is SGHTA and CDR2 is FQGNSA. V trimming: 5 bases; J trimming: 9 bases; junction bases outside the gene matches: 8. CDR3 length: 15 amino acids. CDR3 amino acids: CASSPRPGQGSPLHF. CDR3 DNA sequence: TGTGCCAGCAGCCCTCGGCCGGGACAGGGTTCACCCCTCCACTTT.

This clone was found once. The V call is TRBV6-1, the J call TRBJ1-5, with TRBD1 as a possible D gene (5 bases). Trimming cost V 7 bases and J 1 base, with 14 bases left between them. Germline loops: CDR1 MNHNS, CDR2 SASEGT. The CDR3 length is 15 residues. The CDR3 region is CASNPGGTSNQPQHF. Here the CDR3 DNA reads TGTGCCAGCAATCCCGGCGGGACGAGCAATCAGCCCCAGCATTTT.

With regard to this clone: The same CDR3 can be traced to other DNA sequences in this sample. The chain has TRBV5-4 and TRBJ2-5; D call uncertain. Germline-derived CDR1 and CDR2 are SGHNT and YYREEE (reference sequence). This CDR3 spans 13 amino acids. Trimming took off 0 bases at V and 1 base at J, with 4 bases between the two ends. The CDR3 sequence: CASSLEPQETQYF. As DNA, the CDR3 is TGTGCCAGCAGCTTGGAGCCCCAAGAGACCCAGTACTTC. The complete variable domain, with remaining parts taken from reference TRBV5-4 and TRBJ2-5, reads ETGVTQSPTHLIKTRGQQVTLRCSSQSGHNTVSWYQQALGQGPQFIFQYYREEENGRGNFPPRFSGLQFPNYSSELNVNALELDDSALYLCASSLEPQETQYFGPGTRLLVL.

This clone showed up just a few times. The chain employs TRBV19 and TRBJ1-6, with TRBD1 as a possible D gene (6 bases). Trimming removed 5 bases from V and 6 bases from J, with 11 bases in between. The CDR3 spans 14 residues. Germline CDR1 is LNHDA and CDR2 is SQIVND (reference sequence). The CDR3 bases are TGTGCCAGTAGTGATCGGACAGTTAATTCACCCCTCCACTTT. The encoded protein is CASSDRTVNSPLHF.

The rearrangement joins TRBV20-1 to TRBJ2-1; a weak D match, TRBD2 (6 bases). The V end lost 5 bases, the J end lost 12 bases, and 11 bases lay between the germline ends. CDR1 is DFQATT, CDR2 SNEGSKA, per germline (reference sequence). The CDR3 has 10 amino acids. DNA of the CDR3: TGCAGTGCTCAGCGACTAGGGCAGTTCTTC. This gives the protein CSAQRLGQFF.

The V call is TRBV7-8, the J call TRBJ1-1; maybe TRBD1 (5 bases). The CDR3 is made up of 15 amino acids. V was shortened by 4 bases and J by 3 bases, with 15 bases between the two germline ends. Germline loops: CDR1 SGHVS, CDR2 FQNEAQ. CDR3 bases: TGTGCCAGCAGCTCCCAGGGAGGAGGGCACACTGAAGCTTTCTTT. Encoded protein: CASSSQGGGHTEAFF. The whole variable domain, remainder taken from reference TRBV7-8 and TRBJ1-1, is GAGVSQSPRYKVAKRGQDVALRCDPISGHVSLFWYQQALGQGPEFLTYFQNEAQLDKSGLPSDRFFAERPEGSVSTLKIQRTQQEDSAVYLCASSSQGGGHTEAFFGQGTRLTVV.

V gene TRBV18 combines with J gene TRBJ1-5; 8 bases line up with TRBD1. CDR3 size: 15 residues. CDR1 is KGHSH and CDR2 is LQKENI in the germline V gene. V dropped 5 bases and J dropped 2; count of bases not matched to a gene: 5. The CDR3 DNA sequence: TGTGCCAGCTCAGACGACAGGGGAGGCAATCAGCCCCAGCATTTT. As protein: CASSDDRGGNQPQHF.

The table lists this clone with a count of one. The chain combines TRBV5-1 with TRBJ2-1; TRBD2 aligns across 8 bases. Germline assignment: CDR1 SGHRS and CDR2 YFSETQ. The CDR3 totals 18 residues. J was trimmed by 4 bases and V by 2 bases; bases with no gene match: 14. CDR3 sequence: CASSFLGVGTRGYNEQFF. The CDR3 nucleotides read TGCGCCAGCAGCTTTCTTGGGGTCGGGACTAGGGGATACAATGAGCAGTTCTTC.

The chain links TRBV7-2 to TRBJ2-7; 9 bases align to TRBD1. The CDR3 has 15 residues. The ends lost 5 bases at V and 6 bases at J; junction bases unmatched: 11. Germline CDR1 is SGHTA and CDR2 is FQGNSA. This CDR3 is CASSPRDRVLGEQYF. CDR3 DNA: TGTGCCAGCAGCCCCCGGGACAGGGTCTTAGGCGAGCAGTACTTC.

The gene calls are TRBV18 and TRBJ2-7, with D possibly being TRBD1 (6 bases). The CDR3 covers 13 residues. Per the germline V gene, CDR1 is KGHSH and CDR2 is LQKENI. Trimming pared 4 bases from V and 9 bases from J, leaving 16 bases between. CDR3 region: CASSHSDSRGQYF. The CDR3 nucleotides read TGTGCCAGCTCACATTCGGACAGCCGCGGGCAGTACTTC.

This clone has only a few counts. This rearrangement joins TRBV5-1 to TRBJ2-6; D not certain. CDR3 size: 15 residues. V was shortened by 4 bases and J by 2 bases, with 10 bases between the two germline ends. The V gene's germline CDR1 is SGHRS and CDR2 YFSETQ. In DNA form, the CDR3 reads TGCGCCAGCAGCCTGACTCCGGCTGGGGCCAACGTCCTGACTTTC. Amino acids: CASSLTPAGANVLTF.

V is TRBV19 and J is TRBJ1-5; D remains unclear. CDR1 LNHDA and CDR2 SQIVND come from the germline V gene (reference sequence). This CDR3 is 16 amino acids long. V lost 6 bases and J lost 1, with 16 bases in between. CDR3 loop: CASRPRAAASNQPQHF. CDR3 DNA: TGTGCCAGTAGACCCCGGGCAGCGGCGAGCAATCAGCCCCAGCATTTT.